This is a list of T cell receptor beta chains from one sample in a study of cytomegalovirus exposure and HLA in healthy donors. Libraries were prepared by immunoSEQ multiplex PCR; TCRdb keeps only in-frame clonotypes and omits some of them. This sample carries roughly 170,000 clones, less than 90% of them seen once, and the ten largest clones take more than 1.5%. Source material: PBMCs. These receptor sequences come from a man aged 50-60 years in good health and CMV-seronegative. Both conserved end residues are part of each CDR3. The D gene is left open where the match is weak. Where a row states a size, it is once, few, many or the class of an expanded clone; other rows omit it.

j_call	clone_size	v_call	d_call	cdr3_aa	cdr3_nt
TRBJ1-2	.	TRBV30	TRBD1	CAWSLTGVGSYGYTF	TGTGCCTGGAGTCTTACAGGGGTTGGGAGCTATGGCTACACCTTC
TRBJ2-7	.	TRBV11-2	TRBD1	CASSLNRGPYEQYF	TGTGCCAGCAGCTTAAACAGGGGTCCCTACGAGCAGTACTTC
TRBJ1-2	.	TRBV19	.	CASSITQVSRGYTF	TGTGCCAGTAGCATAACCCAAGTTTCTCGGGGCTACACCTTC
TRBJ1-6	.	TRBV2	TRBD1	CASGRQGSYNSPLHF	TGTGCCAGCGGAAGACAGGGCTCCTATAATTCACCCCTCCACTTT
TRBJ1-5	few	TRBV28	.	CASSFGRSSNQPQHF	TGTGCCAGCAGTTTCGGCCGTAGCAGCAATCAGCCCCAGCATTTT
TRBJ2-7	.	TRBV5-1	.	CASSLEGSPEQYF	TGCGCCAGCAGCTTGGAGGGGTCCCCCGAGCAGTACTTC
TRBJ1-1	.	TRBV5-1	.	CASSLGFIGTEAFF	TGCGCCAGCAGCTTGGGGTTTATCGGCACTGAAGCTTTCTTT
TRBJ2-3	.	TRBV7-2	.	CASSLKSTWSDTQYF	TGTGCCAGCAGCCTCAAATCGACTTGGTCAGATACGCAGTATTTT
TRBJ2-1	.	TRBV27	TRBD2	CASSLSGTTSGADNEQFF	TGTGCCAGCAGTTTATCGGGAACGACTAGCGGGGCGGACAATGAGCAGTTCTTC
TRBJ1-5	.	TRBV19	.	CASSKDNPNQPQHF	TGTGCCAGTAGTAAGGACAATCCCAATCAGCCCCAGCATTTT
TRBJ2-3	.	TRBV7-3	.	CASSFNRAGTDTQYF	TGTGCCAGCAGCTTTAACAGGGCGGGCACAGATACGCAGTATTTT
TRBJ1-3	.	TRBV7-6	.	CASLPPRGTGNTIYF	TGTGCCAGCCTACCCCCCCGAGGGACTGGAAACACCATATATTTT
TRBJ2-5	.	TRBV6-5	TRBD1	CASSSGTGRETQYF	TGTGCCAGCAGCTCCGGGACAGGCAGAGAGACCCAGTACTTC
TRBJ1-3	.	TRBV10-3	.	CAISDGSSGNTIYF	TGTGCCATCAGTGACGGTAGCTCTGGAAACACCATATATTTT
TRBJ1-5	.	TRBV28	.	CASSSGQSNQPQHF	TGTGCCAGCAGCTCAGGACAGAGCAATCAGCCCCAGCATTTT
TRBJ2-3	once	TRBV5-1	.	CASSSASSDAQYF	TGCGCCAGCAGCTCGGCCTCAAGCGACGCGCAGTATTTT
TRBJ2-1	.	TRBV7-9	TRBD2	CASSLAGGRAYNEQFF	TGTGCCAGCAGCTTAGCTGGCGGGAGGGCCTACAATGAGCAGTTCTTC
TRBJ1-1	.	TRBV7-9	TRBD1	CASSLEGQGSGGAFF	TGTGCCAGCAGCTTAGAGGGACAGGGATCGGGAGGAGCTTTCTTT
TRBJ1-5	once	TRBV4-3	.	CASSQSRASYQPQHF	TGCGCCAGCAGCCAAAGTCGTGCGTCTTATCAGCCCCAGCATTTT
TRBJ1-1	.	TRBV7-2	TRBD1	CASSGDRRQGRAFF	TGTGCCAGCAGCGGAGACAGGAGACAGGGTCGTGCTTTCTTT
TRBJ1-2	.	TRBV9	.	CASSPSRGPFDGYTF	TGTGCCAGCAGCCCTAGTCGAGGGCCTTTCGATGGCTACACCTTC
TRBJ2-7	once	TRBV28	TRBD1	CASSLRTGPLGHEQYF	TGTGCCAGCAGTTTACGGACAGGCCCCCTTGGGCACGAGCAGTACTTC